Described below is a single TCR beta chain sequence and its context. Its target is unknown. Sequence at one end of the junction differs from germline and may be a read error. These data belong to a study of CD8 T cells in ankylosing spondylitis. The CDR3 is made up of 15 amino acids. Study-level results: Disease-linked clones were CD8+ and relatively rare in peripheral blood.

Quantitative barcoded 5'-RACE was used to prepare TCR beta libraries. MiXCR, applied by TCRdb to the 5' RACE reads, yields one record per CDR3 protein. This sample carries 150,000 to 200,000 distinct CDR3 sequences, 11% of them seen once, and the ten largest clones take 25% to 35%. The receptor comes from a male donor with ankylosing spondylitis or in good health (not recorded which). The chain carries TRBV12-3 or TRBV12-4 and TRBJ2-1; the match to TRBD2 covers 11 bases. Sample: blood, either unsorted or a sorted T cell fraction (not recorded which). CDR3 loop: CASSLAGGTSNEQFF. CDR3 nucleotides: TGTGCTAGCAGTTTAGCGGGGGGGACGAGTAATGAGCAGTTCTTC.